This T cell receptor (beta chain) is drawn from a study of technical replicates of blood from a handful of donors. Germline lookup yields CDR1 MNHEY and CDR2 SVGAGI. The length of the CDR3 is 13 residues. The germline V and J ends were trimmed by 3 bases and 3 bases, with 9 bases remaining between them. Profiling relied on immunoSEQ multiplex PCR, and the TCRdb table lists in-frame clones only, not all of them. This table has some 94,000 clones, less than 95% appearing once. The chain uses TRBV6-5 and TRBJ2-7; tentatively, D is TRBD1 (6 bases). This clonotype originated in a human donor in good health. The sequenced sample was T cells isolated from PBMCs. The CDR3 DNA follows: TGTGCCAGCAGTTATTCGACAGGCTACGAGCAGTACTTC. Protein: CASSYSTGYEQYF.